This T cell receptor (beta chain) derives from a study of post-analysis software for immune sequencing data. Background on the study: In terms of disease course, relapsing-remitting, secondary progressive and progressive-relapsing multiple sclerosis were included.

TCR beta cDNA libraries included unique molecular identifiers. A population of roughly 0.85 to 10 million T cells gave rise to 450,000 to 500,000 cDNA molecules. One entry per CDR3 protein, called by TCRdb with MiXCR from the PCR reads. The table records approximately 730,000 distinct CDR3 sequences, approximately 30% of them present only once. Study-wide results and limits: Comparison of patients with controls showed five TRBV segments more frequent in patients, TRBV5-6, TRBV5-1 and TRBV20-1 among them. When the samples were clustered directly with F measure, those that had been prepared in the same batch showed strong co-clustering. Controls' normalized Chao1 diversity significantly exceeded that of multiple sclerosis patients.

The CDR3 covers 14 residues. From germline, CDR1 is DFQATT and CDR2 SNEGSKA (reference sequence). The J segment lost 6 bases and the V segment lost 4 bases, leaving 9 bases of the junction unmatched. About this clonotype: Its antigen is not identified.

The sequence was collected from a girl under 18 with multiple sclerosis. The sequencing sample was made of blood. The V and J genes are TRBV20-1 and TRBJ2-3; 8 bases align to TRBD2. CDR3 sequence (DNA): TGCAGTGCTATCCGGGTTAGCGGGATTGATACGCAGTATTTT. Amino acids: CSAIRVSGIDTQYF.